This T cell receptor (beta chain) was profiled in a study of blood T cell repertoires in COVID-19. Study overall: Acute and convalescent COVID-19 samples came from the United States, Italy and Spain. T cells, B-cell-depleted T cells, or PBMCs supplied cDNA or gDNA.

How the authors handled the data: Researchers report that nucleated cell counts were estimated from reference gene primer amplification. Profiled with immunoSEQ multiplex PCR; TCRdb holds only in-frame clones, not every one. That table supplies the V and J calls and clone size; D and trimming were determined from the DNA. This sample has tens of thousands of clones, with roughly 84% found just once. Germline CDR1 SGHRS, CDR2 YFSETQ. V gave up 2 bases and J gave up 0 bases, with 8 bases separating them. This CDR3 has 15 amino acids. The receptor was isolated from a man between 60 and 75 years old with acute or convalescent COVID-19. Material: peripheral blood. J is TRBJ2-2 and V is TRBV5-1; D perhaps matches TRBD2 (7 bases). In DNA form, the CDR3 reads TGCGCCAGCAGCTTCGGGGGGCCGAACACCGGGGAGCTGTTTTTT. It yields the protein CASSFGGPNTGELFF.